A single sample gave rise to the 17 T cell receptor beta chains below, sequenced in a study of beta chain features in type 1 diabetes. cDNA synthesis used the whole RNA isolate, giving expressed TCRB sequences. Repertoires were generated with immunoSEQ multiplex PCR, while TCRdb's copy carries only in-frame clones and drops some. The sample holds about 900,000 clones, 15% to 20% seen once. Sequencing was done on a sample of naive CD4+ T cells from blood. Source of these receptors: a woman aged 18-29 years in good health.

This clone was detected a few times. The chain couples TRBV9 to TRBJ2-1; D possibly corresponds to TRBD2 (5 bases). CDR3 length equals 14 residues. Germline lookup yields CDR1 SGDLS and CDR2 YYNGEE. With 3 bases removed from V and 9 bases from J, the gap between germline ends came to 16 bases. CDR3 DNA: TGTGCCAGCAGCGCCCAGGACTTCGCCATTGAGCAGTTCTTC. Its protein product is CASSAQDFAIEQFF. The full variable domain, with the rest looked up from reference TRBV9 and TRBJ2-1, is DSGVTQTPKHLITATGQRVTLRCSPRSGDLSVYWYQQSLDQGLQFLIQYYNGEERAKGNILERFSAQQFPDLHSELNLSSLELGDSALYFCASSAQDFAIEQFFGPGTRLTVL.

A few counts support this clone. This chain links TRBV28 with TRBJ2-3, with D maybe TRBD2 (5 bases). CDR1 and CDR2 (germline): MDHEN, SYDVKM. The CDR3 runs 13 residues. Trimming took 2 bases from V and 6 from J, leaving 9 bases between them. The CDR3 bases are TGTGCCAGCAGTTTAACGGGAAGGGATACGCAGTATTTT. The encoded protein is CASSLTGRDTQYF.

This clone was seen a handful of times. The chain employs TRBV28 and TRBJ2-7; D may correspond to TRBD1 or TRBD2 (5 bases each). Germline assignment: CDR1 MDHEN and CDR2 SYDVKM. CDR3 length: 14 residues. Trimming cost V 5 bases and J 4 bases, with 15 bases left between them. For the CDR3, the DNA is TGTGCCAGCAGTCCGGGACGGAAAGTTTACGAGCAGTACTTC. This translates into CASSPGRKVYEQYF.

Note on this clone: The same CDR3 arises from other DNA sequences in this sample as well. V usage is TRBV9 and J usage is TRBJ2-1, with 11 bases aligning to TRBD1. Germline V gene lookup returns CDR1 SGDLS and CDR2 YYNGEE. After removal of 5 bases from V and 5 bases from J, the junction contained 3 bases not matched to a gene. The CDR3 extends over 14 amino acids. The CDR3 here is CASSPGQGDNEQFF. As DNA, the CDR3 is TGTGCCAGCAGTCCGGGACAGGGGGACAATGAGCAGTTCTTC.

The CDR3 DNA sequence: TGTGCCATCAGTAGAGGACTAGCAGAATACGAGCAGTACTTC. It yields the protein CAISRGLAEYEQYF. V usage is TRBV10-3 and J usage is TRBJ2-7; TRBD2 matches 8 bases. V gave up 5 bases and J gave up 4 bases; unmatched junction bases: 7. In germline, CDR1 is ENHRY, CDR2 SYGVKD. CDR3 length: 14 amino acids.

This clone has a handful of counts. The genes are TRBV6-5 and TRBJ2-5, with 7 bases fitting TRBD1. The germline CDR1 and CDR2 sequences are MNHEY and SVGAGI. V was pared by 6 bases and J by 1 base, with 8 bases of the junction left unmatched. This CDR3 spans 15 amino acids. This CDR3 is CASRRQGLSQETQYF. The CDR3 nucleotides read TGTGCCAGCAGACGACAGGGCCTTTCCCAAGAGACCCAGTACTTC.

The chain combines TRBV7-9 with TRBJ2-7; D may be TRBD2 (5 bases). V shed 5 bases and J shed 6 bases, with 20 bases lying between them. Germline V gene lookup returns CDR1 SEHNR and CDR2 FQNEAQ (reference sequence). The CDR3 contains 15 residues. CDR3 in amino acids: CASSPSQASTREQYF. CDR3 in DNA: TGTGCCAGCAGCCCCTCGCAGGCTAGCACCCGCGAGCAGTACTTC.

About this clone itself: Additional DNA sequences in this sample encode the identical CDR3. The CDR3 nucleotides read TGCGCCAGCAGCTTGGCCTCGGGGGGGTACGAGCAGTACTTC. Translated, it gives CASSLASGGYEQYF. The chain employs TRBV5-1 and TRBJ2-7, with 8 bases fitting TRBD2. Trimming removed 0 bases from V and 4 bases from J; junction bases left unmatched: 3. The germline V gene encodes CDR1 SGHRS and CDR2 YFSETQ. The CDR3 totals 14 residues.

The sample holds a few counts of this clone. This CDR3 is also generated by other DNA sequences in the sample. The V gene is TRBV5-1, the J gene TRBJ2-1, with TRBD2 matching 9 bases. The CDR3 runs 15 residues. J lost 0 bases, V lost 5 bases, and 3 bases had no gene match. The germline CDR1 and CDR2 sequences are SGHRS and YFSETQ. The CDR3 region has the DNA TGCGCCAGCAGGACTAGCGGTTCCTCCTACAATGAGCAGTTCTTC. Encoded protein: CASRTSGSSYNEQFF.

V gene TRBV7-2 combines with J gene TRBJ2-1, with D possibly matching TRBD2 (6 bases). CDR1 and CDR2 (germline): SGHTA, FQGNSA. The germline V and J ends were trimmed by 1 base and 4 bases, with 14 bases remaining between them. CDR3 length equals 16 residues. This CDR3 reads CASSLETRWGYNEQFF. The CDR3 nucleotides read TGTGCCAGCAGCTTAGAGACTAGATGGGGATACAATGAGCAGTTCTTC.

In its sample, this clone was seen a few times. The chain has TRBV5-4 and TRBJ2-6; D might be TRBD2 (6 bases). V dropped 7 bases and J dropped 0 bases, with 17 bases sitting between them. Germline-derived CDR1 and CDR2 are SGHNT and YYREEE (reference sequence). CDR3 length equals 17 residues. CDR3 in DNA: TGTGCCAGCTCCAGCGGGCGTCCCACCTCTGGGGCCAACGTCCTGACTTTC. Protein product: CASSSGRPTSGANVLTF.

This clone occurred a few times. The chain couples TRBV5-1 to TRBJ2-5; TRBD2 aligns across 10 bases. The V gene's germline CDR1 is SGHRS and CDR2 YFSETQ. Trimming cost V 4 bases and J 4 bases; bases outside gene matches: 10. The CDR3 is made up of 16 amino acids. The DNA of the CDR3 is TGCGCCAGCAGCCTTAGAGCGGGAGGGGCGAGAGAGACCCAGTACTTC. Amino acids: CASSLRAGGARETQYF.

This chain uses TRBV15 with TRBJ1-5; tentatively, D is TRBD1 (6 bases). Trimming cost V 0 bases and J 4 bases, with 13 bases left between them. The germline CDR1 and CDR2 sequences are LNHNV and YYDKDF (reference sequence). The CDR3 has 16 amino acids. CDR3 amino acids: CATSRDLADRNQPQHF. CDR3 in DNA: TGTGCCACCAGCAGAGATCTGGCGGACAGAAATCAGCCCCAGCATTTT.

As regards this clone: The junction differs from germline at one of its ends, possibly a read error. This chain joins TRBV7-7 and TRBJ2-5, with TRBD1 matching 11 bases. The CDR3 runs 15 residues. The germline V gene has CDR1 SSHAT and CDR2 FNYEAQ (reference sequence). CDR3 amino acids: CASSLSAGQGVTQYF. CDR3 sequence (DNA): TGTGCTAGCAGCTTAAGCGCGGGACAGGGGGTGACCCAGTACTTC. Using reference TRBV7-7 and TRBJ2-5 for the parts outside the CDR3, the full variable domain is GAGVSQSPRYKVTKRGQDVTLRCDPISSHATLYWYQQALGQGPEFLTYFNYEAQPDKSGLPSDRFSAERPEGSISTLTIQRTEQRDSAMYRCASSLSAGQGVTQYFGPGTRLLVL.

The CDR3 reads CASSRDSHTGELFF. For the CDR3, the DNA is TGTGCCAGCAGCCGGGACTCCCACACCGGGGAGCTGTTTTTT. J is TRBJ2-2 and V is TRBV7-6; possibly TRBD2 for D (6 bases). The CDR3 runs to 14 residues. CDR1 is SGHVS and CDR2 is FNYEAQ in the germline V gene. V was cut by 5 bases and J by 3 bases, with 10 bases left in between.

In its sample, this clone was seen a few times. The CDR3: CSVKTGLQNTGELFF. CDR3 coding DNA: TGCAGCGTTAAGACAGGCCTGCAGAACACCGGGGAGCTGTTTTTT. The V call is TRBV29-1, the J call TRBJ2-2, with D possibly being TRBD1 (6 bases). Looked up from germline, CDR1 is SQVTM and CDR2 is ANQGSEA. The germline V and J ends were trimmed by 5 bases and 1 base, with 14 bases remaining between them. This CDR3 has 15 residues.

This clone was picked up a small number of times. The rearrangement links TRBV11-2 to TRBJ2-3, with 10 bases fitting TRBD2. Germline-derived CDR1 and CDR2 are SGHAT and FQNNGV. V trimming: 5 bases; J trimming: 0 bases; junction bases outside the gene matches: 11. The CDR3 extends over 18 amino acids. As DNA, the CDR3 is TGTGCCAGCAGCCGACTCCGGACTAGCGGAAATAGCACAGATACGCAGTATTTT. Protein: CASSRLRTSGNSTDTQYF.